Listed here is a single TCR beta chain. This clone was counted only a few times. Which antigen it targets is not known. No quality values exist for individual bases; no much larger clone is one base distant. The sample contains more than one DNA sequence encoding this CDR3. To sequence the TCRbeta CDR3 region, genomic DNA was isolated from the sorted cells. The immunoSEQ Assay was used to sequence the TCRbeta CDR3 regions. The table comes from immuneACCESS by way of TCRdb, which keeps in-frame sequences with V and J called. Part of the clones is missing from these tables; in studies checked, under half for an unresolved V gene and the rest for unknown reasons. For this sample the table gives over 45,000 clones, of which under 85% were detected only once. The leading ten clones occupy around 4.3% of the sample. CDR1 and CDR2, per the germline V gene, are SNHLY and FYNNEI. V and J lose 1 base and 4 bases, and a span of 5 bases separates them. Counted from cysteine to phenylalanine, this CDR3 has 12 amino acids. Of all the DNA, just the CDR3 is kept, 36 bases in frame from base 1.

The sample comes from a study of OX40 agonist ivuxolimab in advanced cancers. Regarding the study in general: Ivuxolimab was an agonistic, fully human IgG2 monoclonal antibody directed against OX40 (CD134), a costimulatory receptor. Partial responses were achieved by three dose-escalation patients, of whom one had hepatocellular carcinoma and two had cutaneous melanoma. The point of sequencing TCRbeta in the periphery was to test whether ivuxolimab changed TCR sequence diversity and drove clonal T-cell expansion. In the dose-escalation cohort, 82.7% of patients were male, and the mean age was around 60 years, with a range of about 23 to 90. The monotherapy dose-escalation portion (N ≈ 55 patients) of the phase I ivuxolimab trial is reported in the paper. Patients were allowed to have had prior anti-PD-1, anti-PD-L1 or anti-CTLA-4 therapy, and 30% to 40% of the dose-escalation patients had been treated with checkpoint inhibitors. Among the roughly 50 dose-escalation patients, approximately 20 had hepatocellular carcinoma, around 15 melanoma, 9 renal cell carcinoma and 9 head and neck cancer. Intravenous ivuxolimab was administered to patients every 2 weeks at six dose levels: 0.01, 0.1, 0.3, 1.5, 3 and 10 mg/kg.

The trial excluded patients who had a history of autoimmune disease or who were on systemic immunosuppression. Peripheral blood for TCR sequencing was drawn from every dose cohort at baseline, at cycle 4 day 1 and at cycle 7 day 1. The samples were drawn from a first-in-human, open-label, multicenter phase I dose-escalation trial of ivuxolimab. Adults with locally advanced or metastatic head and neck squamous cell, hepatocellular, melanoma or renal cell carcinoma were enrolled in the trial. CD4+ and CD8+ T cells were sorted separately from peripheral blood before TCR sequencing. The paper as a whole reports these results and caveats: After ivuxolimab, CD8+ T cells had more expanded clones than CD4+ T cells on average. In the 0.1-3.0 mg/kg groups, partial responders had among the lowest normalized peripheral clonal expansion, particularly in CD8+ T cells. The antigen specificity of the clonally expanded peripheral T cells was not determined. Low levels of normalized T-cell clonal expansion were also shown by some nonresponding patients. At doses of 0.1 to 3.0 mg/kg, clonal expansion of both CD4+ and CD8+ T cells in blood was seen between baseline and week 6.

The input for sequencing was CD4+ or CD8+ T cells sorted from blood, taken in a trial of the OX40 agonist ivuxolimab. The chain employs TRBV2 and TRBJ2-7, with the D gene not clear enough to name. The source of this sequence is an adult with an advanced solid tumor such as melanoma, head and neck, liver or kidney cancer. The bases are TGTGCCAGCAGTGAAGGGGTTTACGAGCAGTACTTC. This translates into CASSEGVYEQYF.